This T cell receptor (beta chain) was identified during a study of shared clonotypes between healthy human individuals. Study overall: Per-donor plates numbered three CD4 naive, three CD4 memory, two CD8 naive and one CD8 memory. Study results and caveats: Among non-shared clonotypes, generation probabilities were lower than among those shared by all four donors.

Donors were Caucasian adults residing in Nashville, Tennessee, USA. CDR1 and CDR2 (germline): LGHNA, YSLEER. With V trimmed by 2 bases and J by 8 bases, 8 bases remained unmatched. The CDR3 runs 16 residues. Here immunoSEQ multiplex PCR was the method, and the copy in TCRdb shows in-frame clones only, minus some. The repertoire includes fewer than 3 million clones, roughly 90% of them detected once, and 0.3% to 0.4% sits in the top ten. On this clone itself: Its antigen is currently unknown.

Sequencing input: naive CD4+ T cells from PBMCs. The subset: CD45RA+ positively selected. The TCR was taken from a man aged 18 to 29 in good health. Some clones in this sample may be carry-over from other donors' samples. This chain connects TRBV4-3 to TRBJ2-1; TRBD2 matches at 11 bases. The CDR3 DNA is TGCGCCAGCAGCCAATATTTAGCGGGAGGGCCTGATGAGCAGTTCTTC. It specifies CASSQYLAGGPDEQFF.